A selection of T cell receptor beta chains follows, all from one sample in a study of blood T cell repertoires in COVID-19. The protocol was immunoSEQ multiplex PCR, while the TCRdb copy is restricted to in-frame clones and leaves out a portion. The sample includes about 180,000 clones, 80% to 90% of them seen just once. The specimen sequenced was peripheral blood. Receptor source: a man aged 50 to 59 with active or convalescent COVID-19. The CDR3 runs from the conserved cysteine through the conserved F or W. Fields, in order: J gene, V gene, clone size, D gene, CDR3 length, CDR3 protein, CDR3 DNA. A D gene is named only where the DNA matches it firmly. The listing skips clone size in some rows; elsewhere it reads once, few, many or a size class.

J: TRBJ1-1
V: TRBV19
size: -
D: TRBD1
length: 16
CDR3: CASSMRQGALDTEAFF
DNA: TGTGCCAGTAGTATGCGGCAGGGGGCGTTGGACACTGAAGCTTTCTTT

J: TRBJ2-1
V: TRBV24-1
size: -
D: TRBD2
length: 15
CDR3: CATSERTSRYNEQFF
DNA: TGTGCCACCAGTGAGCGGACTAGCAGATACAATGAGCAGTTCTTC

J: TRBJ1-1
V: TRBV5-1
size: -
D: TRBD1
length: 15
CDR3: CASSLSTGRTTEAFF
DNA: TGCGCCAGCAGCTTGTCGACAGGGCGGACCACTGAAGCTTTCTTT

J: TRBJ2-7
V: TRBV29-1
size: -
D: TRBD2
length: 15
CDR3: CSVRASGRGLGEQYF
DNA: TGCAGCGTTCGGGCTAGCGGGAGAGGACTTGGCGAGCAGTACTTC

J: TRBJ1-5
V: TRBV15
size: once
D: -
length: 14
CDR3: CATSRGSLNQPQHF
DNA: TGTGCCACCAGCAGAGGGAGCCTAAATCAGCCCCAGCATTTT

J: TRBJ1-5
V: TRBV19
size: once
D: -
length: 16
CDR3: CASSIAGGGGNQPQHF
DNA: TGTGCCAGTAGTATAGCGGGTGGGGGGGGCAATCAGCCCCAGCATTTT

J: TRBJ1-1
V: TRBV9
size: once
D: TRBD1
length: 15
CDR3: CASSVTQGAPTEAFF
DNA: TGTGCCAGCAGCGTAACACAGGGGGCGCCCACTGAAGCTTTCTTT

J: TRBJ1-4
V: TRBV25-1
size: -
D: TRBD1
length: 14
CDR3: CASSEPGTGEKLFF
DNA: TGTGCCAGCAGTGAGCCAGGGACAGGTGAAAAACTGTTTTTT

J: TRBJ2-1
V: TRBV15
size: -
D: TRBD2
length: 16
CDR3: CATSPGTSYGSDEQFF
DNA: TGTGCCACCAGTCCCGGGACTAGTTACGGGAGCGATGAGCAGTTCTTC

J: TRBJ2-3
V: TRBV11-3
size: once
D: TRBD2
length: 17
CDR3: CASSFSGSGGGTDTQYF
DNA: TGTGCCAGCAGCTTTTCAGGTAGCGGGGGAGGCACAGATACGCAGTATTTT

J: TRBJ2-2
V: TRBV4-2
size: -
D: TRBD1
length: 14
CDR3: CASSQGQGTGELFF
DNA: TGTGCCAGCAGCCAGGGACAGGGGACCGGGGAGCTGTTTTTT

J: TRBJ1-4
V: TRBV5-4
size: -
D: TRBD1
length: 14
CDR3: CASSSGTANEKLFF
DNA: TGTGCCAGCAGCTCCGGGACAGCTAATGAAAAACTGTTTTTT

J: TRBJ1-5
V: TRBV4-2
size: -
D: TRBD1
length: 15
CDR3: CASSPGQDSNQPQHF
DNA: TGTGCCAGCAGCCCCGGACAGGATAGCAATCAGCCCCAGCATTTT

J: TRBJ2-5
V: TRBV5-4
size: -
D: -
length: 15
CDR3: CASSWGGGTEETQYF
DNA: TGTGCCAGCAGCTGGGGCGGGGGCACAGAAGAGACCCAGTACTTC

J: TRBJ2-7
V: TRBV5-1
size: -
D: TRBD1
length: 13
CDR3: CASSSRQGYEQYF
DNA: TGCGCCAGCAGCTCACGACAGGGCTACGAGCAGTACTTC

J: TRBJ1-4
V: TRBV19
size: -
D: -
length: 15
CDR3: CASSPGPGLGEKLFF
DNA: TGTGCCAGTAGTCCCGGACCCGGACTGGGTGAAAAACTGTTTTTT

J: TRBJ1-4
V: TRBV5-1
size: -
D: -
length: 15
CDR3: CASSLPGAGDEKLFF
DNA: TGCGCCAGCAGCTTGCCGGGGGCGGGGGATGAAAAACTGTTTTTT

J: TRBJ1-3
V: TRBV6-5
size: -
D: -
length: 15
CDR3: CASSSRGPSGNTIYF
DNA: TGTGCCAGCAGTTCCCGTGGCCCCTCTGGAAACACCATATATTTT

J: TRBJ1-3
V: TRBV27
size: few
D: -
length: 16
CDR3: CASSAVGGSSGNTIYF
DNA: TGTGCCAGCAGTGCCGTTGGGGGGTCCTCTGGAAACACCATATATTTT

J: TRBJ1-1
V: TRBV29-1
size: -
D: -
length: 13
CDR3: CSVNLGMNTEAFF
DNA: TGCAGCGTTAACCTGGGCATGAACACTGAAGCTTTCTTT

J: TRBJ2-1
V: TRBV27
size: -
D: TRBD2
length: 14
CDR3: CASSLWAGEDEQFF
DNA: TGTGCCAGCAGTTTATGGGCGGGAGAGGATGAGCAGTTCTTC

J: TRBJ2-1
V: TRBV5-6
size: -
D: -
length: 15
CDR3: CASSLLTSPNNEQFF
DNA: TGTGCCAGCAGCTTGTTAACTAGCCCAAACAATGAGCAGTTCTTC

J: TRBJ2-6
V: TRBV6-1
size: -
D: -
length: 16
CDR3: CASSETSGTGANVLTF
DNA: TGTGCCAGCAGTGAAACGTCAGGGACTGGGGCCAACGTCCTGACTTTC

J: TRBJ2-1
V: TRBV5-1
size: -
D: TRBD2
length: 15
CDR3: CASSLFAGVYNEQFF
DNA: TGCGCCAGCAGCTTGTTCGCGGGGGTCTACAATGAGCAGTTCTTC

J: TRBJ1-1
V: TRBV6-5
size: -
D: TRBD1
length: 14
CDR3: CASSLPTGDTEAFF
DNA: TGTGCCAGCAGCCTCCCAACAGGGGACACTGAAGCTTTCTTT

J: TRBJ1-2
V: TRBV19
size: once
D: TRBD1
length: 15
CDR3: CASTDFSTGNYGYTF
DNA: TGTGCCAGTACCGACTTCTCGACAGGGAACTATGGCTACACCTTC

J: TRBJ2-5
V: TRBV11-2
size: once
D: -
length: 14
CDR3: CASSLLSHQETQYF
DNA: TGTGCCAGCAGCTTACTATCCCACCAAGAGACCCAGTACTTC

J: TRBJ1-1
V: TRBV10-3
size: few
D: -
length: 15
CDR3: CAIGRDGGSSTEAFF
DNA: TGTGCCATCGGAAGGGACGGGGGATCGAGCACTGAAGCTTTCTTT

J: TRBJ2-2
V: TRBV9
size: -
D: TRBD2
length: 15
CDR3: CASNGLAGNTGELFF
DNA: TGTGCCAGCAACGGACTAGCGGGAAACACCGGGGAGCTGTTTTTT

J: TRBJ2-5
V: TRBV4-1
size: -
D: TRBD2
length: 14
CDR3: CASNSPGLVETQYF
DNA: TGCGCCAGCAATTCCCCGGGACTAGTTGAGACCCAGTACTTC

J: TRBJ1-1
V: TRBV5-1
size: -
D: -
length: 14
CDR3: CASSSTGQNTEAFF
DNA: TGTGCCAGCAGCTCGACAGGACAGAACACTGAAGCTTTCTTT

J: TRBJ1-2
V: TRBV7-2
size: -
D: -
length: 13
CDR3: CASSKTGDHGYTF
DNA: TGTGCCAGCAGCAAGACAGGTGATCATGGCTACACCTTC

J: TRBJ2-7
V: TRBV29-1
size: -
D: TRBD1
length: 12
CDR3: CSVEDRPAEQYF
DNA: TGCAGCGTGGAGGACAGGCCGGCAGAGCAGTACTTC

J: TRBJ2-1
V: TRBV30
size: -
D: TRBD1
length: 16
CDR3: CAWSPRDRDHRNEQFF
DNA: TGTGCCTGGAGTCCCCGGGACAGGGACCATCGCAATGAGCAGTTCTTC

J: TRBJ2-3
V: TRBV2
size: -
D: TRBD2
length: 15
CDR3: CASSDMASGKYTQYF
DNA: TGTGCCAGCAGTGATATGGCTAGCGGGAAATATACGCAGTATTTT

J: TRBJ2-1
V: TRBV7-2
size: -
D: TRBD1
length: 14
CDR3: CASSPGQGGREQFF
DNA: TGTGCCAGCAGCCCCGGACAGGGCGGAAGGGAGCAGTTCTTC

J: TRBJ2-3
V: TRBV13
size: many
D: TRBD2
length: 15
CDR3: CASSLKRLATDTQYF
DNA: TGTGCCAGCAGCTTAAAGCGACTAGCGACAGATACGCAGTATTTT

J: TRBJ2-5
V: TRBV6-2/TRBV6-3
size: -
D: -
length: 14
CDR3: CASSSAQGLETQYF
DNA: TGTGCCAGCAGTTCAGCTCAGGGGTTGGAGACCCAGTACTTC

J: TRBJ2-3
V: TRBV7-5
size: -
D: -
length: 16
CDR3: CVRSLCIGGASDTQYF
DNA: TGTGTCAGAAGCTTATGTATAGGGGGCGCGTCAGATACGCAGTATTTT

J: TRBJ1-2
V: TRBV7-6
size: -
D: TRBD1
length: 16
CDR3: CASSLATGAIGYGYTF
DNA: TGTGCCAGCAGCTTAGCGACAGGGGCCATAGGCTATGGCTACACCTTC

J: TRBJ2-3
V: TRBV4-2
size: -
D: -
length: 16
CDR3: CASSQTNRVHEDTQYF
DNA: TGTGCCAGCAGCCAGACAAACAGGGTGCATGAAGATACGCAGTATTTT

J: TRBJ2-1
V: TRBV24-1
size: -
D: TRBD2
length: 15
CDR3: CATRGAGGTNNEQFF
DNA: TGTGCCACCAGAGGGGCGGGGGGGACTAACAATGAGCAGTTCTTC

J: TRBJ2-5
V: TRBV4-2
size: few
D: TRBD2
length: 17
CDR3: CASSQGETSGGAETQYF
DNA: TGTGCCAGCAGCCAAGGGGAGACTAGCGGGGGGGCTGAGACCCAGTACTTC

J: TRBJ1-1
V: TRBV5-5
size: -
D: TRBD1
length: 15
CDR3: CASRRTGADGHEAFF
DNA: TGTGCCAGCAGAAGGACAGGCGCGGATGGGCATGAAGCTTTCTTT

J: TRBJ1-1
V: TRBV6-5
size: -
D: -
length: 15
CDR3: CASSYGVRVNTEAFF
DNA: TGTGCCAGCAGTTACGGTGTCCGGGTGAACACTGAAGCTTTCTTT

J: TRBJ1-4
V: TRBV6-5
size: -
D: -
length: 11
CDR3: CASSFSGKLFF
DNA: TGTGCCAGCAGTTTTTCCGGAAAACTGTTTTTT

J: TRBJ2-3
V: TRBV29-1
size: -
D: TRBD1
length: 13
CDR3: CSARDRNSDTQYF
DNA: TGCAGCGCCCGGGACAGAAATTCAGATACGCAGTATTTT

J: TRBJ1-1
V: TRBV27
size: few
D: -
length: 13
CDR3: CASSFQGGTEAFF
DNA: TGTGCCAGCAGTTTCCAGGGAGGTACTGAAGCTTTCTTT

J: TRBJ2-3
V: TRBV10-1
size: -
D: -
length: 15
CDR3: CASRNHASDGDTQYF
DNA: TGCGCCAGCAGAAATCACGCTAGCGATGGGGATACGCAGTATTTT

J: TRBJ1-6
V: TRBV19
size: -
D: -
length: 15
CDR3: CASSPGFQDNSPLHF
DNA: TGTGCCAGTAGTCCTGGGTTTCAGGATAATTCACCCCTCCACTTT

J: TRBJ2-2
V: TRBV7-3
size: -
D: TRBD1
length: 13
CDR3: CASRPGQGGELFF
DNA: TGTGCCAGTCGGCCGGGACAGGGAGGGGAGCTGTTTTTT

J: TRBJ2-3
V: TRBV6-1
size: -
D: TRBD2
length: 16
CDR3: CASSEWVGTSEDTQYF
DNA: TGTGCCAGCAGTGAGTGGGTGGGGACTAGCGAAGATACGCAGTATTTT

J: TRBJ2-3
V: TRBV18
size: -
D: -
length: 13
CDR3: CASSPAGPDTQYF
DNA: TGTGCCAGCTCACCCGCGGGCCCGGATACGCAGTATTTT

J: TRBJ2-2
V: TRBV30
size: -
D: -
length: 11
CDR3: CATGITGELFF
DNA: TGTGCCACAGGGATCACCGGGGAGCTGTTTTTT

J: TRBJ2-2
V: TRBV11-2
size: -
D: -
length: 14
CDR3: CASSSPPRSGELFF
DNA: TGTGCCAGCAGCTCCCCCCCTAGATCCGGGGAGCTGTTTTTT

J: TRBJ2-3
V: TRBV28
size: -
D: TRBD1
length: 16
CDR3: CASPARPGGVTDTQYF
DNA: TGTGCCAGCCCCGCGAGACCAGGGGGCGTCACAGATACGCAGTATTTT

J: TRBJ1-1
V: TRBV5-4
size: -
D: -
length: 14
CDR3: CASSSGPRGTEAFF
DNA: TGTGCCAGCAGCTCGGGACCCAGGGGCACTGAAGCTTTCTTT

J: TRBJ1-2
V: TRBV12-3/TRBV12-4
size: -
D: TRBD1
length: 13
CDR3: CASSLGQGEGYTF
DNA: TGTGCCAGCAGTCTCGGACAGGGTGAGGGCTACACCTTC

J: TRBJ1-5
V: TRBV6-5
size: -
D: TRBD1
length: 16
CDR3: CASSYVGQGINQPQHF
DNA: TGTGCCAGCAGTTACGTAGGACAGGGAATAAATCAGCCCCAGCATTTT